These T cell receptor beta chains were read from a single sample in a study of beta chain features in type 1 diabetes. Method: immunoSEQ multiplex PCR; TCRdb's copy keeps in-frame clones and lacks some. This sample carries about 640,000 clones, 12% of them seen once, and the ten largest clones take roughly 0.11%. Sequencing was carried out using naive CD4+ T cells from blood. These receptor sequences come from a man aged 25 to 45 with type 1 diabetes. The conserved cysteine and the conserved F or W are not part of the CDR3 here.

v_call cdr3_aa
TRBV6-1 ASSEWAGGQETQY
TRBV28 ASSSPRGGPYNEQF
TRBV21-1 ASVVMGYLLAKNIQY
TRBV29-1 SVVWGANTEAF
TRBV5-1 ASSHLTATQNTGELF
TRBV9 ASSVGIKGAWAQGEQF
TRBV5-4 ASSPTEADTQY
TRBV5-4 ASSLQRGNPTGELF
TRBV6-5 ASSYSYGYGYT
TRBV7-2 ATRRGGVSGANVLT
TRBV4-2 ASSLRRDTRGSNYGYT
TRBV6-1 ASSTRDFRSYEQY
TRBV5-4 ASSVDRSNTGELF
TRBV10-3 AISESTGSNEKLF
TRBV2 ASSELGRRSPLH
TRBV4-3 ASSPGQGAAYGYT
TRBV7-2 ASSLGTSGGAQY
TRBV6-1 ASAWGRDQPQH
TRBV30 AWMEGSNTIY
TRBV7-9 ASSLAGSGANVLT
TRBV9 ASSVVAETYNEQF
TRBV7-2 ASSSTGIYEQY
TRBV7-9 ASSLSQGSGELF
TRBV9 ASSPGTGGLREQF
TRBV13 ASSAGGGRYNEQF
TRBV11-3 ASSLSPSTDTQY
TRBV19 ASTPGHSGNTIY
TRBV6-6 ASSHPDRGNEQF
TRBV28 ASSASGGTQY
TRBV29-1 SVGGLASLETQY
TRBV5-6 ASSLTGLSYNEQF
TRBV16 ASSQSGSSYNEQF
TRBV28 ASSDPGLLNYGYT
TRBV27 ASSLGGQPEAF
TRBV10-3 AISEFQGNSGYT
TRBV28 ASTARDEQY
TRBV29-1 SVDRGDYGYT
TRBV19 ASSKTGSNSPLH
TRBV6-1 ASSGQGADPFNEKLF
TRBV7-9 AIGQGRKDGSGANVLT
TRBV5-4 ASSFQGARETQY
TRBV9 ASSPRTGPVNTIY
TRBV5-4 ASSLSGGAHEQY
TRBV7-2 ASSPGTIQETQY
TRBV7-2 ASSFQGSPKDGYT
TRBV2 ASRLAGSTDTQY
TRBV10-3 AISESGDYGYT
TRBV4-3 ASSQDRTTYEQY
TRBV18 ASSPPTGGEAF
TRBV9 ASSVDGTGSYGYT
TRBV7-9 ASSLEGGTLNTEAF
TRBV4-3 ASSQDGRPRSQETQY
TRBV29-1 SVVQANTDTQY
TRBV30 AWGTQGNYGYT
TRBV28 ASSLSPGRTRETQY